What follows describes a single T cell receptor (beta chain). The clone's antigen remains unknown. At one end, the junction sequence differs from germline, possibly due to a read error. The record originates from a study of human T cells and chemical hapten exposure (dated by TCRdb to about 2021). For the wider study: For sensitization, 2% DPC in acetone was applied to a roughly 2 cm by roughly 2 cm area of upper inner arm skin. In alopecia patients, the study followed how the peripheral blood TCR repertoire changed in vivo over primary and secondary sensitization to diphenylcyclopropenone (DPC), a hapten. The patient cohort, mostly female, included alopecia areata with under or over 50% scalp involvement, alopecia totalis and alopecia universalis. Patch tests used Finn chambers with 0.01% DPC on the upper back, scored after 6 days by International Contact Dermatitis Research Group standards. Patients additionally received weekly therapeutic DPC doses to the scalp throughout the approximately 25-week study period. Blood for TCR sequencing was provided by twenty-nine alopecia patients at one to four time points (pre-sensitization, 2, 6 and 24 weeks). Libraries were combined into a pool for sequencing, and differences in TCR yield between samples came mainly from small differences in library volumes within the pool. Blood was sampled from patients pre-sensitization (week 0) and at 2, 6 and about 24 weeks after DPC sensitization.

Receptors were amplified or captured by RACE. These reads were obtained on a NextSeq 500. During library preparation, unique molecular identifiers were attached to individual cDNA molecules so that TCRs could be counted in a quantitative, reproducible way. For every blood RNA sample, sequencing covered both the TCR alpha and TCR beta chains. On the authors' methods: A median of around 96,000 TCRs per sample was observed, with a range of 23,224 to 690,600. V, J and CDR3 annotation of the TCR reads was carried out using the Decombinator software suite. For the PS versus PT1 abundance plots, all samples were subsampled to the same number of TCRs (28,000). Expanded TCRs were defined as absent before sensitization and observed at least eight times at the 2-week time point. TCRdb took the public reads, trimmed them with fastp at Q25, ran MiXCR for clone calling and kept in-frame beta chains. Rows merge per CDR3 protein into single entries with the most common DNA and genes. TCRdb's processing, not the authors' own work, is the source of the V and J calls. The sample yields fewer than 150,000 distinct CDR3 sequences; 10% to 15% were counted once. The top ten clonotypes cover 1.2% to 1.5% of the sample.

The full study reports these points: Compared with pre-sensitization or healthy control sets, expanded TCRs formed significantly more large CDR3 similarity clusters, which is consistent with antigen-driven responses. No change with DPC sensitization was found in the number of TCRs above 1 in 1000 frequency, and no evidence of global repertoire structure alterations was found. Because every patient had alopecia, a presumed autoimmune disease, the patients' immune response might differ from that of healthy individuals. Repeated subsampling changed both the strength of the expansion versus patch-test correlation and the threshold at which that correlation became significant. Patch test score was positively correlated with the number of PT1 expanded TCRs, with significance at thresholds 8, 16 and 32 but not at 4.

The intended sense of this specimen's time point label: patch test 2, 6 weeks after DPC sensitization. Reading the label with the study, this specimen's treatment or condition is: therapeutic diphenylcyclopropenone sensitization with weekly scalp DPC. At every patch-test visit, the blood draw took place before the patch test was put on. Patients were eligible if aged 18 to 70, diagnosed with alopecia and judged suitable for DPC therapy, and pregnant patients were excluded. Total RNA was isolated from unfractionated whole blood collected in Tempus Blood RNA tubes. Per the germline V gene (reference sequence), SSHAT is the CDR1 and FNYEAQ is the CDR2. From the cysteine through the phenylalanine, the CDR3 covers 14 amino acids. Only the CDR3 DNA stays, 42 bases, in frame from base 1.

The sequenced sample was whole blood, obtained in connection with sensitization to the hapten diphenylcyclopropenone (DPC). The V and J genes are TRBV7-7 and TRBJ2-5, with 7 middle bases fitting TRBD1. This sequence was found in a woman in her fifties or sixties with alopecia areata. Some clones in this sample may be carry-over from other donors' samples. In nucleotide form, the sequence is TGTGCTAGCAGCTTAGAGGGGGCACAAGAGACCCAGTACTTC. This encodes CASSLEGAQETQYF.